These 16 T cell receptor beta chains share one sample of origin, sequenced in a study of OX40 agonist ivuxolimab in advanced cancers. Using immunoSEQ multiplex PCR, the repertoire was profiled, and TCRdb retains in-frame clones only, with some absent. This table holds about 120,000 clones, about 94% found once. The material was CD4+ or CD8+ T cells sorted from blood, obtained in a trial of the OX40 agonist ivuxolimab. These receptors all stem from an adult with an advanced solid tumor such as melanoma, head and neck, liver or kidney cancer.

This rearrangement joins TRBV4-2 to TRBJ2-7; 9 nucleotides agree with TRBD1. V trimming: 0 bases; J trimming: 4 bases; junction bases outside the gene matches: 7. The CDR3 totals 16 residues. CDR1 and CDR2 from the germline V gene are LGHNA and YNFKEQ. The CDR3 sequence: CASSQEGGQGAYEQYF. The CDR3 region has the DNA TGTGCCAGCAGCCAAGAAGGGGGACAGGGTGCATACGAGCAGTACTTC.

This chain joins TRBV2 and TRBJ1-1, with D possibly TRBD1 on 5 matching bases. The CDR3 contains 13 residues. Trimming removed 8 bases from V and 2 bases from J, with 12 bases in between. CDR1 SNHLY and CDR2 FYNNEI come from the germline V gene. The CDR3 region is CASSGDSNTEAFF. In nucleotides, the CDR3 is TGTGCCAGCTCGGGGGACTCAAACACTGAAGCTTTCTTT.

The genes are TRBV6-5 and TRBJ2-2, with D possibly called TRBD1 or TRBD2 (5 bases each). V gave up 8 bases and J gave up 9 bases, with 16 bases separating them. Germline lookup yields CDR1 MNHEY and CDR2 SVGAGI. The CDR3 covers 13 residues. CDR3 coding DNA: TGTGCCAGCTCGTCGGGACGCAGCTGGGAGCTGTTTTTT. Encoded protein: CASSSGRSWELFF.

The J gene is TRBJ2-7, the V gene TRBV29-1; 12 bases fit TRBD2. Germline CDR1 is SQVTM and CDR2 is ANQGSEA. The CDR3 extends over 14 amino acids. The V gene end was trimmed by 6 bases and the J gene end by 3 bases; junction bases not matched to a gene: 6. CDR3 protein: CSVTTSGSGYEQYF. The CDR3 DNA reads TGCAGCGTGACGACTAGCGGGAGCGGCTACGAGCAGTACTTC.

The gene calls are TRBV23-1 and TRBJ2-1; tentative D call: TRBD1 (5 bases). TRBV23-1 is identified as an open reading frame with a role that is uncertain. The CDR3 contains 14 residues. V lost 6 bases, J lost 4 bases, and 13 bases lay in between. The CDR3 reads CASSWLGPYNEQFF. Here the CDR3 DNA reads TGCGCCAGCAGCTGGTTGGGGCCGTACAATGAGCAGTTCTTC.

This sequence joins TRBV7-9 and TRBJ1-4; 7 nucleotides align to TRBD1. The CDR3 totals 16 residues. J lost 4 bases, V lost 2 bases, and 7 bases had no gene match. The germline V gene has CDR1 SEHNR and CDR2 FQNEAQ (reference sequence). This CDR3 reads CASSLRDSQSNEKLFF. In DNA form, the CDR3 reads TGTGCCAGCAGCTTAAGGGACAGCCAAAGTAATGAAAAACTGTTTTTT.

The V and J genes are TRBV28 and TRBJ1-4; 9 bases are a match to TRBD1. The germline gives CDR1 MDHEN, CDR2 SYDVKM. The CDR3 contains 14 residues. V lost 11 bases and J lost 5; bases outside the gene matches: 9. CDR3 sequence: CAGRQGGSNEKLFF. CDR3 nucleotides: TGTGCCGGACGACAGGGGGGGTCAAATGAAAAACTGTTTTTT.

The chain uses TRBV11-2 and TRBJ1-4, with a weak D call TRBD1 (5 bases). Deletions cut 1 base from V and 0 bases from J, with 9 bases between. Germline CDR1 reads SGHAT; CDR2 reads FQNNGV. The CDR3 spans 16 residues. CDR3 in DNA: TGTGCCAGCAGCTTAGCGGGCAGGGCAACTAATGAAAAACTGTTTTTT. Amino acids: CASSLAGRATNEKLFF. Drawing the rest from reference TRBV11-2 and TRBJ1-4, the complete variable domain is EAGVAQSPRYKIIEKRQSVAFWCNPISGHATLYWYQQILGQGPKLLIQFQNNGVVDDSQLPKDRFSAERLKGVDSTLKIQPAKLEDSAVYLCASSLAGRATNEKLFFGSGTQLSVL.

This chain links TRBV18 with TRBJ1-2; D is undetermined. The CDR3 spans 14 residues. The V end lost 5 bases, the J end lost 3 bases, and 13 bases lay between the germline ends. CDR1 is KGHSH, CDR2 LQKENI, per germline. The CDR3 bases are TGTGCCAGCTCAAACATCATGGGTGACTATGGCTACACCTTC. The encoded protein is CASSNIMGDYGYTF.

CDR3 nucleotides: TGTGCCAGCAGTTCCCCCGGGACTAGCGGGAGGGTCATCAATGAGCAGTTCTTC. It encodes CASSSPGTSGRVINEQFF. The gene calls are TRBV28 and TRBJ2-1; 16 nucleotides line up with TRBD2. This CDR3 spans 18 amino acids. V dropped 4 bases and J dropped 6; count of bases not matched to a gene: 9. Germline values: CDR1 MDHEN, CDR2 SYDVKM.

CDR3 loop: CASSLGSSLVSGNTIYF. The CDR3 DNA sequence: TGTGCCAGCAGCTTAGGGTCCAGTCTGGTGTCTGGAAACACCATATATTTT. The chain combines TRBV7-8 with TRBJ1-3; D not certain. Germline CDR1 reads SGHVS; CDR2 reads FQNEAQ. CDR3 length equals 17 residues. Trimming cost V 1 base and J 1 base, with 14 bases left between them.

The chain links TRBV19 to TRBJ1-6, with D unresolved. The CDR3 runs to 15 residues. The V end lost 6 bases, the J end lost 7 bases, and 16 bases lay between the germline ends. CDR1 and CDR2 from the germline V gene are LNHDA and SQIVND (reference sequence). This CDR3 is CASRGHGSDNSPLHF. The CDR3 nucleotides read TGTGCCAGTAGAGGTCACGGGTCTGACAATTCACCCCTCCACTTT.

This chain uses TRBV5-1 with TRBJ2-7, with a tentative D call TRBD2 (6 bases). The CDR3 runs 14 residues. V was pared by 2 bases and J by 0 bases, with 9 bases between. The germline gives CDR1 SGHRS, CDR2 YFSETQ. The CDR3 spells CASSLIGSSYEQYF. CDR3 DNA sequence: TGCGCCAGCAGCTTAATCGGGAGCTCCTACGAGCAGTACTTC.

The chain employs TRBV7-2 and TRBJ1-1; possibly TRBD1 for D (6 bases). The germline gives CDR1 SGHTA, CDR2 FQGNSA. Trimming shortened V by 5 bases and J by 4 bases, and 20 bases separated the two germline ends. This CDR3 contains 16 residues. CDR3 DNA: TGTGCCAGCAGCCCCCGACGGAGAGGGGGGGGCACTGAAGCTTTCTTT. This sequence encodes CASSPRRRGGGTEAFF.

The chain employs TRBV5-1 and TRBJ2-6; 10 nucleotides match TRBD1. Looked up from germline, CDR1 is SGHRS and CDR2 is YFSETQ. The CDR3 totals 17 residues. J was trimmed by 2 bases and V by 4 bases; bases with no gene match: 6. The CDR3 DNA reads as TGCGCCAGCAGCGCGGGACAGGGGAGGCCTGGGGCCAACGTCCTGACTTTC. The encoded protein is CASSAGQGRPGANVLTF.

The V gene is TRBV19, the J gene TRBJ1-1, with D uncertain. CDR3 length: 12 residues. Germline V lookup: CDR1 LNHDA, CDR2 SQIVND (reference sequence). V was cut by 3 bases and J by 7 bases, with 9 bases left in between. Here the CDR3 DNA reads TGTGCCAGTAGTATTGCGCGAGGTGAAGCTTTCTTT. Translation: CASSIARGEAFF.